Presented here are 20 T cell receptor beta chains from one specimen sequenced in a study of monozygotic twins with inflammatory bowel disease. From the 5' RACE reads, TCRdb lists one entry per CDR3 protein and no DNA. The sample table includes under 150,000 distinct CDR3 sequences. Specimen: blood. The receptors derive from a human donor with ulcerative colitis or Crohn's disease, or a healthy co-twin of an affected twin (not recorded which).

This chain connects TRBV4-3 to TRBJ2-7; lacking DNA, the TRBD1 call made by TCRdb goes unchecked. The germline V gene encodes CDR1 LGHNA and CDR2 YSLEER. The CDR3 has 15 residues. The CDR3: CASSQGRQGVYEQYF.

This chain uses TRBV7-2 with TRBJ1-1; TCRdb proposes TRBD1, but this gene call is untestable without DNA. CDR3 size: 13 residues. Germline lookup yields CDR1 SGHTA and CDR2 FQGNSA. CDR3 in amino acids: CASSPDRYTEAFF.

The genes are TRBV19 and TRBJ2-7; TCRdb returns TRBD1, unconfirmable since there is no DNA. The CDR3 is 14 residues long. The germline V gene encodes CDR1 LNHDA and CDR2 SQIVND (reference sequence). CDR3 sequence: CASSIVDKPYEQYF.

V gene TRBV6-1 combines with J gene TRBJ2-5; absent DNA, TCRdb's TRBD2 call cannot be checked. CDR1 is MNHNS, CDR2 SASEGT, per germline. CDR3 length: 18 amino acids. The CDR3 spells CASSEVGTPSSGQETQYF.

This CDR3 reads CSAIARQIATNEKLFF. V usage is TRBV20-1 and J usage is TRBJ1-4. There are 16 residues in the CDR3. The V gene's germline CDR1 is DFQATT and CDR2 SNEGSKA (reference sequence).

This chain connects TRBV6-2 or TRBV6-3 to TRBJ2-7. The CDR3 is made up of 13 amino acids. The V gene's germline CDR1 is MNHEY and CDR2 SVGEGT. CDR3 amino acids: CASIQEPSYEQYF.

V gene TRBV27 combines with J gene TRBJ2-7; lacking DNA, the TRBD1 call made by TCRdb goes unchecked. The germline V gene has CDR1 MNHEY and CDR2 SMNVEV (reference sequence). The CDR3 totals 13 residues. CDR3 in amino acids: CASSSQGGYEQYF.

V gene TRBV7-9 combines with J gene TRBJ2-3; TCRdb picks TRBD2, but there is no DNA to check that call. The CDR3 totals 15 residues. The germline CDR1 and CDR2 sequences are SEHNR and FQNEAQ (reference sequence). CDR3 loop: CASSPSGGAVDTQYF.

The rearrangement uses TRBV20-1 and TRBJ1-1. CDR1 and CDR2 from the germline V gene are DFQATT and SNEGSKA (reference sequence). This CDR3 has 15 amino acids. CDR3: CSVPGREGRDTEAFF.

This chain connects TRBV7-8 to TRBJ1-6. CDR1 is SGHVS and CDR2 is FQNEAQ in the germline V gene. This CDR3 has 12 amino acids. The CDR3 is CASSSNNSPLHF.

The rearrangement joins TRBV28 to TRBJ2-5; TCRdb lists TRBD1, though no DNA is available to test this call. Germline V lookup: CDR1 MDHEN, CDR2 SYDVKM. The CDR3 totals 14 residues. The CDR3 sequence is CASSLGRDKETQYF.

J is TRBJ1-4 and V is TRBV5-1; no DNA is available, so the TRBD1 call from TCRdb remains unchecked. This CDR3 has 15 residues. The V gene's germline CDR1 is SGHRS and CDR2 YFSETQ. This CDR3 reads CASSRGGQGAEKLFF.

The J gene is TRBJ1-5, the V gene TRBV6-1. CDR3 length: 14 residues. Germline V gene lookup returns CDR1 MNHNS and CDR2 SASEGT. CDR3 region: CASSEGREAGPQHF.

V gene TRBV7-2 combines with J gene TRBJ2-7; TCRdb returns TRBD1, unconfirmable since there is no DNA. The length of the CDR3 is 14 residues. The germline V gene has CDR1 SGHTA and CDR2 FQGNSA. Here the CDR3 reads CASSRGATSYEQYF.

The J gene is TRBJ2-7, the V gene TRBV7-6; the TRBD1 assignment by TCRdb is unverifiable without DNA. The germline CDR1 and CDR2 sequences are SGHVS and FNYEAQ. The CDR3 covers 14 residues. CDR3 residues: CASSPPRALHEQYF. The complete variable domain, with remaining parts taken from reference TRBV7-6 and TRBJ2-7, reads GAGVSQSPRYKVTKRGQDVALRCDPISGHVSLYWYRQALGQGPEFLTYFNYEAQQDKSGLPNDRFSAERPEGSISTLTIQRTEQRDSAMYRCASSPPRALHEQYFGPGTRLTVT.

This chain uses TRBV6-5 with TRBJ2-7; without DNA, the TCRdb call of TRBD2 cannot be checked. The CDR3 sequence is 13 residues long. Germline values: CDR1 MNHEY, CDR2 SVGAGI. This chain's CDR3 is CASIGTGQNEQYF.

The chain carries TRBV4-1 and TRBJ2-1; as DNA is missing, the TRBD1 call by TCRdb cannot be tested. Germline loops: CDR1 MGHRA, CDR2 YSYEKL. The CDR3 loop spans 16 amino acids. The CDR3 protein is CASSQDGGNINNEQFF.

The V call is TRBV4-2, the J call TRBJ1-1; TCRdb proposes TRBD1, but this gene call is untestable without DNA. Germline CDR1 LGHNA, CDR2 YNFKEQ. This CDR3 comprises 16 residues. The CDR3 loop reads CASSQDTGTGGTEAFF.

The chain is built from TRBV20-1 and TRBJ1-1. This CDR3 is 16 amino acids long. Per germline, CDR1 DFQATT and CDR2 SNEGSKA (reference sequence). The CDR3 sequence: CSAGPRGSGMNTEAFF.

This chain joins TRBV27 and TRBJ2-1; TCRdb lists TRBD2, though no DNA is available to test this call. This CDR3 region has 15 residues. Per the germline V gene, CDR1 is MNHEY and CDR2 is SMNVEV (reference sequence). The CDR3 here is CASSFGLAFTLEQFF.